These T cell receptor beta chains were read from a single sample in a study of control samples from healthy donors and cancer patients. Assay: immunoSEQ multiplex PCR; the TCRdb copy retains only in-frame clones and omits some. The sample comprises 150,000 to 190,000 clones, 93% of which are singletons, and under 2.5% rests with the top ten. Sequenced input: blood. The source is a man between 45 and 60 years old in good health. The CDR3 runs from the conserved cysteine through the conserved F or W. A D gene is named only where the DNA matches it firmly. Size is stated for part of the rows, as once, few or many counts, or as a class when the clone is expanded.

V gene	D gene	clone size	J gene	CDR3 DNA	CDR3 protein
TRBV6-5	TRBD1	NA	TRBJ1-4	TGTGCCAGCAGTTACACAGGGGGTAATGAAAAACTGTTTTTT	CASSYTGGNEKLFF
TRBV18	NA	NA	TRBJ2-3	TGTGCCAGCTCACCAAACTCAGATACGCAGTATTTT	CASSPNSDTQYF
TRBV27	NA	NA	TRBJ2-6	TGTGCCAGCAGTTCCGTGAACGGGGCCAACGTCCTGACTTTC	CASSSVNGANVLTF
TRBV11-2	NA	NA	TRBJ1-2	TGTGCCAGCAGCACTGGCTTGTCCGGGGGTGGCTACACCTTC	CASSTGLSGGGYTF
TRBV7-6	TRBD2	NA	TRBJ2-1	TGTGCCAGCAGCCCGTCCGGGAGGCGGTCCTACAATGAGCAGTTCTTC	CASSPSGRRSYNEQFF
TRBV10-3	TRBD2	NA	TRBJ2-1	TGTGCCGCTCGGACAGAGCTAGCGGGAGATCCTGAGCAGTTCTTC	CAARTELAGDPEQFF
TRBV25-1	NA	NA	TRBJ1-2	TGTGCCAGCAGTGAATTAAAGGGAGCGGGCTACACCTTC	CASSELKGAGYTF
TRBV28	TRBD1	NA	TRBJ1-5	TGTGCCAGCAGTTCCACAGGGGGTTTGGCTCAGCCCCAGCATTTT	CASSSTGGLAQPQHF
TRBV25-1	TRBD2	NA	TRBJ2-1	TGTGCCAGCAGGCCCCTGGGACTAGCGGGAGAGCAGTTCTTC	CASRPLGLAGEQFF
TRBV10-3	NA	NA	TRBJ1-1	TGTGCCATCAGTGAACAGGTCAAAGAAGCTTTCTTT	CAISEQVKEAFF
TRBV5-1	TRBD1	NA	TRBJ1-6	TGCGCCAGCAGCTTTCAAACACCGGGACAGAGGGCTTCACCCCTCCACTTT	CASSFQTPGQRASPLHF
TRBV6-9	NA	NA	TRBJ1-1	TGTGCCAGCAGTTATTCTATGAACACTGAAGCTTTCTTT	CASSYSMNTEAFF
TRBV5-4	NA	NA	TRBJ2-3	TGTGCCAGCAGCTTCAGGACTCGCACAGATACGCAGTATTTT	CASSFRTRTDTQYF
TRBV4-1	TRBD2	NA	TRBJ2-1	TGCGCCAGCAGCCAAGATACGGCTAGCGGGTACAATGAGCAGTTCTTC	CASSQDTASGYNEQFF
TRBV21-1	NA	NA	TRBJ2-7	TGTGCCAGCAGCAAAGAATGGAAGCAGGGGAGCTACGAGCAGTACTTC	CASSKEWKQGSYEQYF
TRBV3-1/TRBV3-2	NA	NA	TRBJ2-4	TGTGCCAGCAGCCAAGAAGGCGGGAAAAACATTCAGTACTTC	CASSQEGGKNIQYF
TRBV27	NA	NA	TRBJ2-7	TGTGCCAGCAGTTTAGTCGGGGGTCGGGGTTACGAGCAGTACTTC	CASSLVGGRGYEQYF
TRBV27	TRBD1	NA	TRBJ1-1	TGTGCCAGCAGTTACCAGGGACAGTCAATGAACACTGAAGCTTTCTTT	CASSYQGQSMNTEAFF
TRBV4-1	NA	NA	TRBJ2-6	TGCGCCAGCAGCCTTCGATCCCAGGGTGACGGGGCCAACGTCCTGACTTTC	CASSLRSQGDGANVLTF
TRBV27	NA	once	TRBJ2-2	TGTGCCAGCAGTCCCGGACAGTATTTCTCCACCGGGGAGCTGTTTTTT	CASSPGQYFSTGELFF
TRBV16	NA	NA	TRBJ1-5	TGTGCCAGCAGCCGTGGACAGCCGGAGGTTCAGCCCCAGCATTTT	CASSRGQPEVQPQHF
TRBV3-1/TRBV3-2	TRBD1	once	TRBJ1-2	TGTGCCAGCAGCCAATTAGGACAGGGGGTCTATGGCTACACCTTC	CASSQLGQGVYGYTF
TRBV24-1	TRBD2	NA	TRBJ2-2	TGTGCCACCAGCCTGACTAGCGGACCGAACACCGGGGAGCTGTTTTTT	CATSLTSGPNTGELFF
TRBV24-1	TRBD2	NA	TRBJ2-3	TGTGCCACCAGTGACCCACCGGGGGGATTCGCGGGGACCCCAGATACGCAGTATTTT	CATSDPPGGFAGTPDTQYF
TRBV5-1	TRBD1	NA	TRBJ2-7	TGCGCCAGCAGCTCCGGGACAGGGGACTACGAGCAGTACTTC	CASSSGTGDYEQYF
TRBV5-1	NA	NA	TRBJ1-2	TGCGCCAGCAGCTTGAACGGCAGGGGAGAGGGCTACACCTTC	CASSLNGRGEGYTF
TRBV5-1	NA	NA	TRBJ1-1	TGCGCCAGCAGCTGGGGTTTAGGACGGCTGAACACTGAAGCTTTCTTT	CASSWGLGRLNTEAFF
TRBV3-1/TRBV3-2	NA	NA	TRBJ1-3	TGTGCCGCCAACTCTGGAAACACCATATATTTT	CAANSGNTIYF
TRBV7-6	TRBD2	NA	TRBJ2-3	TGTGCCAGCAGCGTCGGGACTAGCGGGAGTGATACGCAGTATTTT	CASSVGTSGSDTQYF
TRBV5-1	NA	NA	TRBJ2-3	TGCGCCAGCAGCGAGGGAAGCACAGATACGCAGTATTTT	CASSEGSTDTQYF
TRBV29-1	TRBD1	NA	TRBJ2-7	TGCAGCGCCCGACAGGGAGTCGGCGAGCAGTACTTC	CSARQGVGEQYF
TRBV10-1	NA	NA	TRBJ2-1	TGCGCCAGCAGTGACAGTCGCTCCTACAATGAGCAGTTCTTC	CASSDSRSYNEQFF
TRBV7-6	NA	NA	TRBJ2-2	TGTGCCAGCAGTCTGGAGGGCAGTAGCACCGGGGAGCTGTTTTTT	CASSLEGSSTGELFF
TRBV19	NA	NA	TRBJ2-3	TGTGCCAGTTTACTAGGAAGGGCAGATACGCAGTATTTT	CASLLGRADTQYF
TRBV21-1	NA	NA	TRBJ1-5	TGTGCCAGCAGCAAAAACCCCCAGCCCCAGCATTTT	CASSKNPQPQHF
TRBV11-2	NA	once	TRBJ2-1	TGTGCCAGCAGCTTAGATGCTTGGCAGTTCTTC	CASSLDAWQFF
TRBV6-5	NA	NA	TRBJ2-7	TGTGCCAGCAGTTACTCGCGAGATCCCTACGAGCAGTACTTC	CASSYSRDPYEQYF